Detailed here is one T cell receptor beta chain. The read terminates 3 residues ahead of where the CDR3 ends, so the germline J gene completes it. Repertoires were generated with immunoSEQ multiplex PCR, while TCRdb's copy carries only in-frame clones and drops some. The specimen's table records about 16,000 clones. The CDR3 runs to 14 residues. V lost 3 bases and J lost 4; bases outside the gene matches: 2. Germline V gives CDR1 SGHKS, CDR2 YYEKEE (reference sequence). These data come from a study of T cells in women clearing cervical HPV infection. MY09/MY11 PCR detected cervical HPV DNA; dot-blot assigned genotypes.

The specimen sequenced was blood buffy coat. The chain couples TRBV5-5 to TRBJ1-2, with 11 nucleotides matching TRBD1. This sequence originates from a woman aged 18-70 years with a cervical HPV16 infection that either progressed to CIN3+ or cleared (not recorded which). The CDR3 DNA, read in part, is TGTGCCAGCAGCTGGGACAGGGGGGGCTATGGC. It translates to CASSWDRGGYG. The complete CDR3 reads CASSWDRGGYGYTF.